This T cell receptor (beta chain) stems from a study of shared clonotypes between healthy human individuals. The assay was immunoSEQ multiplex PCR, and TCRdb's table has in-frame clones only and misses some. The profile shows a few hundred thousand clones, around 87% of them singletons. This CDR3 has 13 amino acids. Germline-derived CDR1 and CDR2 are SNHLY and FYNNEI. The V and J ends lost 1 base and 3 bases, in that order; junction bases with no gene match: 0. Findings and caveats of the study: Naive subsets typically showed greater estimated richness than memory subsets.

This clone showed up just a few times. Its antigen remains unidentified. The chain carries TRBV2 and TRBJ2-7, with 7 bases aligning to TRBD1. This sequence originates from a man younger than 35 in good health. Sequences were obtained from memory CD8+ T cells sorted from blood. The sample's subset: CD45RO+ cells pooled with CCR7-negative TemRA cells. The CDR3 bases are TGTGCCAGCAGTGAAGGGGACAGCTACGAGCAGTACTTC. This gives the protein CASSEGDSYEQYF.